The source of this T cell receptor (beta chain) is a study of CXCR3-negative and CXCR3-positive naive CD8 T cells (dated by TCRdb to between 2019 and 2020). Study-wide context: In total, approximately 140 million TRB reads were obtained, which works out to roughly 1.5 +/- 0.3 million reads per library. Diversity and physicochemical repertoire analyses covered roughly eleven donors pooled from two independent experiments. The TRBV-TRBJ cluster analysis covered naive subsets from several donors and memory cells from 3 donors.

TCRdb shows the sequencer as NextSeq 550. The Human TCR Profiling Kit (MiLaboratory) was used to prepare UMI-labeled 5' RACE TRB cDNA libraries. cDNA synthesis used the entire amount of extracted RNA, and PCR amplification then used the entire amount of cDNA produced. Libraries were prepared in parallel with an identical number of PCR cycles. The authors' pipeline ran thus. With a requirement of at least two reads per UMI, MIGEC and MiXCR extracted about 50,000 +/- 10,000 unique UMI-labeled TRB cDNA molecules per library. An average of approximately 40,000 +/- 10,000 functional in-frame TRB CDR3 nucleotide clonotypes without stop codons was found per library. After downsampling to 5000 UMI-labeled TRB molecules per sample, diversity metrics, including normalized Shannon-Wiener and Chao1, were computed in VDJtools. For the central five CDR3 residues, VDJtools calculated physicochemical properties weighted by clonotype size, namely interaction energy, strength, volume and Kidera factor 4. TCRdb reprocessed the reads and lists each CDR3 protein sequence as a single entry, with no DNA. TCRdb assigned the V and J calls; the authors' analysis was not used. The table of this sample itemizes fewer than 95,000 distinct CDR3 sequences. Over 1.5% of the sample lies in the top ten.

For each CD8+ T cell subset, flow sorting was done in triplicate, and roughly 320,000 cells per subset went directly into RLT lysis buffer. To exclude memory contaminants, naive CD8+ T cells were stringently defined as CD45RO-CCR7+CD27+CD95-. Standard density gradient centrifugation was used to isolate peripheral blood mononuclear cells from buffy coats. Naive CXCR3-negative and CXCR3-positive CD8+ T cells were flow-sorted on a FACSAria III. An RNeasy Mini Kit was used to extract total RNA from the sorted cells. The paper's findings and limits, for the study overall: Both naive subsets had comparably high repertoire diversity, while memory CD8+ T cells had much lower repertoire diversity. Because surface CD5, which is linked to self-reactivity in mice, was comparable between the naive subsets, TCR interaction strength was also inferred from the physicochemical properties of TRB CDR3s. Freshly isolated PBMCs were used for most assays because CXCR3 expression went down partially after cryopreservation. Similar TRBV-TRBJ usage was shown by naive CXCR3-negative and CXCR3-positive cells from the same donor, whereas distinct patterns were shown by memory cells. Compared with CXCR3-negative naive cells, CXCR3-positive naive cells had TRB CDR3s with higher hydrophobicity (lower Kidera factor 4), lower energy, and higher strength and volume indices.

About this clonotype itself: No cognate antigen has been identified for it.

CDR1 and CDR2 were assigned from the germline V gene as SGHTA and FQGTGA. Reading from cysteine to phenylalanine, the CDR3 counts 19 amino acids. No DNA appears here. This sequence uses TRBV7-3 and TRBJ2-7; TCRdb's assignment of TRBD2 cannot be checked, as there is no DNA. Input material: naive CXCR3- CD8+ T cells from blood. Read against the paper, the sample's cell subset or site label means: CD45RO-CCR7+CD27+CD95- naive CD8+ T cells lacking CXCR3 (TNR3-). This receptor was identified in a human donor in good health. Some clones in this sample may be carry-over from other donors' samples. CDR3 sequence: CASSYPTRATCGTDYEQYF.